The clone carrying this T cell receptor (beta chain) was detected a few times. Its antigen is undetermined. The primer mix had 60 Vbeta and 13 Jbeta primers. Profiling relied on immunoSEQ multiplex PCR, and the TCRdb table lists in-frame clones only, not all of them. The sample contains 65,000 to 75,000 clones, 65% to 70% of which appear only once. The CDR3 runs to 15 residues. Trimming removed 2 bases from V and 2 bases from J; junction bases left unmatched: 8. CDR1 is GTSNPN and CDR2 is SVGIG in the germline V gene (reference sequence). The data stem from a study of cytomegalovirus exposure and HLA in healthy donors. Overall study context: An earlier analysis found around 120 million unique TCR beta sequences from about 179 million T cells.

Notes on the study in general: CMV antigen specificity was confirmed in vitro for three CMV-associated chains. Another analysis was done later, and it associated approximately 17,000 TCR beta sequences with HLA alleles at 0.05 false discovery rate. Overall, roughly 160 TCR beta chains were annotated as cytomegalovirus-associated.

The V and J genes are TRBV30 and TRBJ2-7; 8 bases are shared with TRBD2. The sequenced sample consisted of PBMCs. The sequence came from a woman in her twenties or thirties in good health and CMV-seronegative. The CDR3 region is CAWSLSGVATYEQYF. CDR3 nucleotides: TGTGCCTGGAGTCTTAGCGGGGTGGCTACCTACGAGCAGTACTTC.